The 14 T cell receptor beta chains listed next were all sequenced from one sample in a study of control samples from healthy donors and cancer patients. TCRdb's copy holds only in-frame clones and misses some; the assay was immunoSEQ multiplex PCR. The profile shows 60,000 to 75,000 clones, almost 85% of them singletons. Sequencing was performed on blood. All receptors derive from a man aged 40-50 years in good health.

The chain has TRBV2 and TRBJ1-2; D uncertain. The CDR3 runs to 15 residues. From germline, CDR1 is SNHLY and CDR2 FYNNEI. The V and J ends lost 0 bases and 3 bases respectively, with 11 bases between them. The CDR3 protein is CASSEAGAGYYGYTF. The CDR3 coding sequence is TGTGCCAGCAGTGAAGCGGGAGCAGGTTACTATGGCTACACCTTC.

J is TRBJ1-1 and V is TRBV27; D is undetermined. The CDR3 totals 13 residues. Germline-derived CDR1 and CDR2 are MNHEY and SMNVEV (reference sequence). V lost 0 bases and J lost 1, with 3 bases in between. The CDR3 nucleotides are TGTGCCAGCAGTTTATCCGAGAACACTGAAGCTTTCTTT. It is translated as CASSLSENTEAFF.

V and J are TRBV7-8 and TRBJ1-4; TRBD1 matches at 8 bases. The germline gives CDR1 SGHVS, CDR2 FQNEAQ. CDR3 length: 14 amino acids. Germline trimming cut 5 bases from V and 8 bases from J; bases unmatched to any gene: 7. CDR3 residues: CASSPRQGREKLFF. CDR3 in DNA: TGTGCCAGCAGCCCTCGACAGGGGAGGGAAAAACTGTTTTTT.

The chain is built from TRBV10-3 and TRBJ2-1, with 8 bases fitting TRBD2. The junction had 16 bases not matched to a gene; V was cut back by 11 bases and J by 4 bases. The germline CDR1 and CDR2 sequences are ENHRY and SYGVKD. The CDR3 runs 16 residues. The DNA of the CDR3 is TGTGCCGCCCGCGGGGCAAGCGGGAGTTTGTACAATGAGCAGTTCTTC. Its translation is CAARGASGSLYNEQFF.

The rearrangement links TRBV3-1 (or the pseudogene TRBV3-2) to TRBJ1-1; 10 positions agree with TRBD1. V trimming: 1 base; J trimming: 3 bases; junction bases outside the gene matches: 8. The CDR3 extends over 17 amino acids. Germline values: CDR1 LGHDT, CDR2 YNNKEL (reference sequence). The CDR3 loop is CASSQGGTGVRDTEAFF. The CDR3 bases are TGTGCCAGCAGCCAAGGAGGGACAGGGGTTCGAGACACTGAAGCTTTCTTT.

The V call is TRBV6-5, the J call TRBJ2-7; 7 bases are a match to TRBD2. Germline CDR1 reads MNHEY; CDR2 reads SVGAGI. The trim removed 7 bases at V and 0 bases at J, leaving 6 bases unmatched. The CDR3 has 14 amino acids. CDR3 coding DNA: TGTGCCAGCAATAGGGCGGGGGTCTCCTACGAGCAGTACTTC. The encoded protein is CASNRAGVSYEQYF.

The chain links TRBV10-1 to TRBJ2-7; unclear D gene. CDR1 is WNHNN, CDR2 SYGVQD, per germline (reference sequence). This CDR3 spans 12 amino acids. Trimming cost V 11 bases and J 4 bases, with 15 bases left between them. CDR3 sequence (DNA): TGCGCCGGTCCGGGCCAGGAATACGAGCAGTACTTC. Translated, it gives CAGPGQEYEQYF.

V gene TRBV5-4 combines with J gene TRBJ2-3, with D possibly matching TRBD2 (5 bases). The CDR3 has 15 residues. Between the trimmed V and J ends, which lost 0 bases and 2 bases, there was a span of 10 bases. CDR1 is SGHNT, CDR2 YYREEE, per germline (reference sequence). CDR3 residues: CASSLDATNTDTQYF. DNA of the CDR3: TGTGCCAGCAGCTTGGATGCGACTAACACAGATACGCAGTATTTT.

The CDR3 loop is CASSPRQGMNSPLHF. The CDR3 DNA is TGTGCCAGCAGCCCCAGACAGGGAATGAATTCACCCCTCCACTTT. This sequence joins TRBV7-8 and TRBJ1-6, with TRBD1 matching over 7 bases. Germline assignment: CDR1 SGHVS and CDR2 FQNEAQ. Trimming removed 5 bases from V and 7 bases from J; junction bases left unmatched: 8. The CDR3 is 15 residues long.

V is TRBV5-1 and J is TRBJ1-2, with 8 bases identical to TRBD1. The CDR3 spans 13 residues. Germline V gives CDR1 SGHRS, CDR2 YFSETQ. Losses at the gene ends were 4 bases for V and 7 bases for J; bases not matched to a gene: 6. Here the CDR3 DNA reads TGCGCCAGCAGCCAGACAGGGGAGGGTGGCTACACCTTC. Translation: CASSQTGEGGYTF.

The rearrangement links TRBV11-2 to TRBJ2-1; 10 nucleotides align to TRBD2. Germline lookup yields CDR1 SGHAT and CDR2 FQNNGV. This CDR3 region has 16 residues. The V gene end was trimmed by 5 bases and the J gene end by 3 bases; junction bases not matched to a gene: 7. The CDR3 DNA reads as TGTGCCAGCAGCGGATCGGGACTAGCGATCTACAATGAGCAGTTCTTC. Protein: CASSGSGLAIYNEQFF. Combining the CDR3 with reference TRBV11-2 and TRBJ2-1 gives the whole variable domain EAGVAQSPRYKIIEKRQSVAFWCNPISGHATLYWYQQILGQGPKLLIQFQNNGVVDDSQLPKDRFSAERLKGVDSTLKIQPAKLEDSAVYLCASSGSGLAIYNEQFFGPGTRLTVL.

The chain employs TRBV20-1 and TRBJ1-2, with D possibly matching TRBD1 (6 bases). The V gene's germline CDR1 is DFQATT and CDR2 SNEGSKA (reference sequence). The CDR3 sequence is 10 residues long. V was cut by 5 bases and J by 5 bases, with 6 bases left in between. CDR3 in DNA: TGCAGTGCTCAGGGGTATGGCTACACCTTC. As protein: CSAQGYGYTF.

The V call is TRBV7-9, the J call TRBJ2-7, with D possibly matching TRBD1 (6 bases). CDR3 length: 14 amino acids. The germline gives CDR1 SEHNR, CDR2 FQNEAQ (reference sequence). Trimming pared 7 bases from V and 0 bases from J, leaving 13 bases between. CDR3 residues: CASNTGGSSYEQYF. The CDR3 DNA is TGTGCCAGCAACACTGGGGGCAGCTCCTACGAGCAGTACTTC.

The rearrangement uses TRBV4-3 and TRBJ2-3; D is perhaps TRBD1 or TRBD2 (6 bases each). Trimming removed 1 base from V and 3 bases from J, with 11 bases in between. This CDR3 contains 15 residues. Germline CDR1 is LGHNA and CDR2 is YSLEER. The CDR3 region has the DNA TGCGCCAGCAGCCAAGTAGGGGGGAGGACAGATACGCAGTATTTT. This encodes CASSQVGGRTDTQYF.